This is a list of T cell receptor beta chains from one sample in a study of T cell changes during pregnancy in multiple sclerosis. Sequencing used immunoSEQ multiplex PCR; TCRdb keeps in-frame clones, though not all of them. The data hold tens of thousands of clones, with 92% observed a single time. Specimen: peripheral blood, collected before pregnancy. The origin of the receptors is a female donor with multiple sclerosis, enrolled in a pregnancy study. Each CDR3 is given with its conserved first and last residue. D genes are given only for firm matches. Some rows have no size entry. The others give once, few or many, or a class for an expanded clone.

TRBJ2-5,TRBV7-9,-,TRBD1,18,TGTGCCAGCAGCTTAGTCGGGACAGGGGATATTCGATCAGAGACCCAGTACTTC,CASSLVGTGDIRSETQYF
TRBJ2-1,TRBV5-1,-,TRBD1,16,TGCGCCAGCAGCTACGGACAGGGGGTCTCCTACAATGAGCAGTTCTTC,CASSYGQGVSYNEQFF
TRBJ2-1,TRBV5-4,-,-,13,TGTGCCAGCAGCTTGGTAGCGCCCAATGAGCAGTTCTTC,CASSLVAPNEQFF
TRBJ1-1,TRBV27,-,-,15,TGTGCCAGCAGTTTTGGTCAGGGTGTGAACACTGAAGCTTTCTTT,CASSFGQGVNTEAFF
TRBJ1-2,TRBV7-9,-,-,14,TGTGCCAGCGCCCAACAGGCGGATTACTATGGCTACACCTTC,CASAQQADYYGYTF
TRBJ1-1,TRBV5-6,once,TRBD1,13,TGTGCCAGCAGCCTAGGACAGGTTCCTGAAGCTTTCTTT,CASSLGQVPEAFF
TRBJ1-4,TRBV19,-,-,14,TGTGCCAGTAGTATAGGTGGAGGTATTGAAAAACTGTTTTTT,CASSIGGGIEKLFF
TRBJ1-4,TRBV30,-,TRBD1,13,TGTGCCTGCCTAAACAGGGGTTGGGAAAAACTGTTTTTT,CACLNRGWEKLFF
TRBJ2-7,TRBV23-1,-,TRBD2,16,TGCGCCAGCAGTCAAACTCCGGGACTAGCGACCTACGAGCAGTACTTC,CASSQTPGLATYEQYF
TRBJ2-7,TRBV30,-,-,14,TGTGCCTGGAGTGTGGATTCGGGGTCCTACGAGCAGTACTTC,CAWSVDSGSYEQYF
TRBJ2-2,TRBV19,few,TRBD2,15,TGTGCCAGTAGTATAGGGACTAGGTCAACCGGGGAGCTGTTTTTT,CASSIGTRSTGELFF
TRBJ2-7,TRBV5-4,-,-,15,TGTGCCAGCAGCTTAGATCAGGGGATATCCCACGAGCAGTACTTC,CASSLDQGISHEQYF
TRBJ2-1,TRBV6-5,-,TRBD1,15,TGTGCCAGCAATCGACAGGGGCCGTTTGGAGGTGAGCAGTTCTTC,CASNRQGPFGGEQFF
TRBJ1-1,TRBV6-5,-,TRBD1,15,TGTGCCAGCAGTCTCAGGACAGGCCCGAACACTGAAGCTTTCTTT,CASSLRTGPNTEAFF
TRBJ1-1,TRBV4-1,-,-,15,TGCGCCAGCAGCCAAGAATGGGGAGGGTCTCCTGAAGCTTTCTTT,CASSQEWGGSPEAFF
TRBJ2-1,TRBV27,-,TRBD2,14,TGTGCCAGCAGCCCAGCGGGAGCCTACAATGAGCAGTTCTTC,CASSPAGAYNEQFF
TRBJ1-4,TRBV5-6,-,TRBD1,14,TGTGCCAGCAGCCACAGGGGGCGCCGGGAAAAACTGTTTTTT,CASSHRGRREKLFF
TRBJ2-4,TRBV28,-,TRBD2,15,TGTGCCAGCAGTTTGGGGGGGGTAGCCAAAAACATTCAGTACTTC,CASSLGGVAKNIQYF
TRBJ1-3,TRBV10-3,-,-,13,TGTGCCACTCACACCTCCTCTGGAAACACCATATATTTT,CATHTSSGNTIYF
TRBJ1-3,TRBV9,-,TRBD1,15,TGTGCCAGCAGCGTCGAGGGACAGGGGGGAAACACCATATATTTT,CASSVEGQGGNTIYF
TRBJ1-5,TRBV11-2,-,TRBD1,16,TGTGCCAGCAGCTTGACAGGGCTCAACAATAATCAGCCCCAGCATTTT,CASSLTGLNNNQPQHF
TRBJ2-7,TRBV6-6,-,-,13,TGTGCCAGCACCGAGAGAGGCTCCTACGAGCAGTACTTC,CASTERGSYEQYF
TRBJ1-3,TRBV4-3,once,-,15,TGCGCCAGCAGCCAAGTCGAGGGAGGTGGAAACACCATATATTTT,CASSQVEGGGNTIYF
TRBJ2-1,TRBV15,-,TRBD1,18,TGTGCCACCAGCAGAGAGACAGGGGGCTATAGCTCCTACAATGAGCAGTTCTTC,CATSRETGGYSSYNEQFF
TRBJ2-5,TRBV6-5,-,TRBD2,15,TGTGCCAGCAGTTACGATCCTAGCGGGAAAGAGACCCAGTACTTC,CASSYDPSGKETQYF
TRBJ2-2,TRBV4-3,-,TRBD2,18,TGCGCCAGCAGCCAAGTTATGGGACTAGCGGCGAACACCGGGGAGCTGTTTTTT,CASSQVMGLAANTGELFF
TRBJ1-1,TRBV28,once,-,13,TGTGCCAGCAGTTTCCCAGGACAGACTGAAGCTTTCTTT,CASSFPGQTEAFF
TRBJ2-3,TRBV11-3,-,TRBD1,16,TGTGCCAGCAGCTTAGGACAGGGTCCTAGCACAGATACGCAGTATTTT,CASSLGQGPSTDTQYF
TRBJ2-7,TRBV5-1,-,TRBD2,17,TGCGCCAGCAGCTCGAATATTATAGCGGGAGGGTACGGGGAGCAGTACTTC,CASSSNIIAGGYGEQYF
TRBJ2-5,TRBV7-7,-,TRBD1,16,TGTGCTAGCAGCTTATTTGGGACAGGGGGCGTGGAGACCCAGTACTTC,CASSLFGTGGVETQYF
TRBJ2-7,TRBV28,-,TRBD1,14,TGTGCCAGCAGCCCCTTGGACAGGTCCTACGAGCAGTACTTC,CASSPLDRSYEQYF
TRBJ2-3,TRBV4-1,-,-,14,TGCGCCAGCAGCCAAGTGGCTAGAAGGGATACGCAGTATTTT,CASSQVARRDTQYF
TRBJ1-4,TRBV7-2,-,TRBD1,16,TGTGCCAGCAGCTTAGCCCCGGGACAGGGTGGTGAAAAACTGTTTTTT,CASSLAPGQGGEKLFF
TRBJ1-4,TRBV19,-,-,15,TGTGCCAGTAGGAGAGACTCTGCAACTAATGAAAAACTGTTTTTT,CASRRDSATNEKLFF
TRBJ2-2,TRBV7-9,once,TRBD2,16,TGTGCCAGCAGCTTAGAACGGGGGGCGAACACCGGGGAGCTGTTTTTT,CASSLERGANTGELFF
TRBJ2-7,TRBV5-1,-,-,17,TGCGCCAGCAGCTTGGGGGAACGCTATAAATCAGGGGACGAGCAGTACTTC,CASSLGERYKSGDEQYF
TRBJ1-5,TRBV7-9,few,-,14,TGTGCCAGCAGCTTAGGGCAGGGGAATCAGCCCCAGCATTTT,CASSLGQGNQPQHF
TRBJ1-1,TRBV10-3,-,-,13,TGTGCCATCAGTGAGTCACGGGACACTGAAGCTTTCTTT,CAISESRDTEAFF
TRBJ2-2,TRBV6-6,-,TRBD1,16,TGTGCCAGCAGCCGTGAGAGGGGGCTAATCACCGGGGAGCTGTTTTTT,CASSRERGLITGELFF
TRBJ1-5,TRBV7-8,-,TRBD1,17,TGTGCCAGCAGCTTAGCATCCTCAGGGACAGGGTATCAGCCCCAGCATTTT,CASSLASSGTGYQPQHF
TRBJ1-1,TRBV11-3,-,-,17,TGTGCCAGCAGCTTACACGGGGGGAGGGGACAGAACACTGAAGCTTTCTTT,CASSLHGGRGQNTEAFF
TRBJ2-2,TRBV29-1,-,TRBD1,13,TGCAGCGTTGGGGACAGGGGGCGAGGGGAGCTGTTTTTT,CSVGDRGRGELFF
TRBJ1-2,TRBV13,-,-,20,TGTGCCAGCAGCTTAGGCGGGAGGGCAGGGCATTCAAATGAGGACTATGGCTACACCTTC,CASSLGGRAGHSNEDYGYTF
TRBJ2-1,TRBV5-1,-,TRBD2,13,TGCGCCACAGGACTAGCGGGAGGCCCTGAGCAGTTCTTC,CATGLAGGPEQFF
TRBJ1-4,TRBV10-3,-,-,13,TGTGCCATCAGTCCCTTTTCGACTGGAGAACTGTTTTTT,CAISPFSTGELFF
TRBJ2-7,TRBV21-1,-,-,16,TGTGCCAGCAGCAAAGAGGCCGGGACAGGGACCTACGAGCAGTACTTC,CASSKEAGTGTYEQYF
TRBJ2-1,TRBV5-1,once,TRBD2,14,TGCGCCAGCAGCGGGACTAGCGGTAACAATGAGCAGTTCTTC,CASSGTSGNNEQFF
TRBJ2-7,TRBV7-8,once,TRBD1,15,TGTGCCAGCAGCTTAGAAGGGACAGGAGCCTACGAGCAGTACTTC,CASSLEGTGAYEQYF
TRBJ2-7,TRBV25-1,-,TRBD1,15,TGTGCCAGCAGTGAGGAGGGACAGGGAGGCTACGAGCAGTACTTC,CASSEEGQGGYEQYF
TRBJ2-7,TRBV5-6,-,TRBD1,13,TGTGCCAGCAGCCCTGGGGGACAGTGGGAGCAGTACTTC,CASSPGGQWEQYF
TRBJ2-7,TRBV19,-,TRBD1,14,TGTGCCAGTAGTTTTTTGGACAGGCGCAACGAGCAGTACTTC,CASSFLDRRNEQYF
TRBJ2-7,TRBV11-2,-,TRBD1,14,TGTGCCAGCAGCCCCGGGACAGGGATTTACGAGCAGTACTTC,CASSPGTGIYEQYF
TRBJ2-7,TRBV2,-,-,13,TGTGCCAGCATGAGAGGTGGGGGGAGCGAGCAGTACTTC,CASMRGGGSEQYF
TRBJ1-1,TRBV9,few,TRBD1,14,TGTGCCAGCAGCGGTAATCCAGGGGGAACTGAAGCTTTCTTT,CASSGNPGGTEAFF
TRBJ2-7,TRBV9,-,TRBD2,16,TGTGCCAGCAGCGTAGAGGGAGGGCTAGGCACCTACGAGCAGTACTTC,CASSVEGGLGTYEQYF
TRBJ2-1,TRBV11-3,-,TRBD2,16,TGTGCCAGCAGCTTAGATCGAGCGGGAGGCTCTAATGAGCAGTTCTTC,CASSLDRAGGSNEQFF
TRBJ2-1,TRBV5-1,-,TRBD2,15,TGCGCCAGCAGCCCAGGACTAGCGGGACCGGATGAGCAGTTCTTC,CASSPGLAGPDEQFF
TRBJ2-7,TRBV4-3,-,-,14,TGCGCCAGCAGCGCAGCGGTAGGTTCCTACGAGCAGTACTTC,CASSAAVGSYEQYF
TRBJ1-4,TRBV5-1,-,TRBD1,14,TGCGCCAGCAGCGTAGACAGGGAAGGAGGAAAACTGTTTTTT,CASSVDREGGKLFF